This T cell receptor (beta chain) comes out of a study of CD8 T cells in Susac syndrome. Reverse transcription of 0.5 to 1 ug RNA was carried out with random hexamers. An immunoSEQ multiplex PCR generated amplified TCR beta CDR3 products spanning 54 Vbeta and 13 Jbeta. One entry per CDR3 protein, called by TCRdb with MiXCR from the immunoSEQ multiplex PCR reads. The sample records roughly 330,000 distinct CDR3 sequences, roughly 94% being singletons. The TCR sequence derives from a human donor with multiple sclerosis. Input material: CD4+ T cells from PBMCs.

The chain's CDR3 is CASEPQPTAEAFF. Here the CDR3 DNA reads TGTGCCAGCGAACCGCAGCCGACTGCTGAAGCTTTCTTT. This rearrangement joins TRBV6-1 to TRBJ1-1; no clear D gene. Trimming shortened V by 8 bases and J by 6 bases, and 16 bases separated the two germline ends. Germline values: CDR1 MNHNS, CDR2 SASEGT. This CDR3 has 13 amino acids.